This T cell receptor (beta chain) was sequenced during a study of OX40 agonist ivuxolimab in advanced cancers. Produced via immunoSEQ multiplex PCR; TCRdb's table is partial and in-frame only. The sample includes tens of thousands of clones, approximately 91% of them seen just once. The CDR3 consists of 14 residues. Trimming pared 2 bases from V and 6 bases from J, leaving 10 bases between. From germline, CDR1 is SEHNR and CDR2 FQNEAQ (reference sequence). This sequence joins TRBV7-9 and TRBJ1-4; D uncertain. The source of this sequence is an adult with an advanced solid tumor such as melanoma, head and neck, liver or kidney cancer. The sequenced sample was CD4+ or CD8+ T cells sorted from blood, obtained in a trial of the OX40 agonist ivuxolimab. As DNA, the CDR3 is TGTGCCAGCAGCTTAAGTCGGTTGGATGAAAAACTGTTTTTT. It codes for CASSLSRLDEKLFF.